This passage covers 14 T cell receptor beta chains from one sample sequenced in a study of T cell repertoires in cytomegalovirus infection (dated by TCRdb to the late 2010s). Sequenced using an Illumina HiSeq 1500. TCRdb applied fastp at Q25 and MiXCR to the public reads, then kept only in-frame beta chains. Rows with a matching CDR3 protein are joined into one entry that keeps the most common DNA and genes. The sample table shows approximately 990,000 distinct CDR3 sequences, and around 32% are seen once. More than 13% of the sample is taken by the ten largest. Antigens for these TCRs are unknown. According to the study, the label for this sample's treatment or condition signals: in vitro stimulation with specific CMV peptide epitopes to enrich CMV-specific T cells. Sequencing used cultured CD8+ T cells from PBMCs, obtained from culture after CMV antigen stimulation. Receptors were obtained from a human donor in good health (CMV status not recorded). Some clones in this sample may be carry-over from other donors' samples.

With respect to this clonotype: Mismatch with germline at one junction end may stem from a read error. This rearrangement joins TRBV12-3 or TRBV12-4 to TRBJ2-7; D is ambiguous. CDR3 length: 14 amino acids. The CDR3 nucleotides are TGTGCCAGCAATTTAAACGGTCTAGGCTACGAGCAGTACTTC. Protein sequence: CASNLNGLGYEQYF.

This clonotype has a handful of counts. The CDR3 DNA sequence: TGTGCCAGCAGTTTCCAAAGTCAACGGAATGAAAAACTGTTTTTT. It encodes CASSFQSQRNEKLFF. This rearrangement joins TRBV27 to TRBJ1-4; D call uncertain. The CDR3 has 15 amino acids. The germline CDR1 and CDR2 sequences are MNHEY and SMNVEV (reference sequence). The ends were cut back, 3 bases at V and 5 bases at J, with 13 bases in the middle.

The chain couples TRBV4-2 to TRBJ2-3; D is undetermined. The CDR3 runs 12 residues. The V gene's germline CDR1 is LGHNA and CDR2 YNFKEQ. Trimming stripped 2 bases from V and 4 bases from J, with 4 bases between. The CDR3 coding sequence is TGTGCCAGCAGCCAATGGTCAGATACGCAGTATTTT. Its translation is CASSQWSDTQYF.

This clonotype was counted many times. The rearrangement links TRBV12-3 or TRBV12-4 to TRBJ1-1; no reliable D call. This CDR3 contains 12 residues. V was pared by 6 bases and J by 1 base, with 6 bases between. CDR3 loop: CASSLKNTEAFF. For the CDR3, the DNA is TGTGCCAGCAGCCTCAAGAACACTGAAGCTTTCTTT.

This clonotype was counted only a few times. V usage is TRBV2 and J usage is TRBJ2-1, with a tentative D call TRBD1 (5 bases). Germline V CDR1 and CDR2: SNHLY, FYNNEI. The CDR3 is made up of 13 amino acids. The V end was cut by 3 bases, the J end by 7 bases, with 10 bases between. The CDR3 here is CASSEQGLNEQFF. The CDR3 region has the DNA TGTGCCAGCAGTGAGCAGGGATTAAATGAGCAGTTCTTC.

This clonotype was seen only a few times. V is TRBV12-3 or TRBV12-4 and J is TRBJ2-1, with D unresolved. CDR3 length: 15 residues. With 1 base removed from V and 2 bases from J, the gap between germline ends came to 9 bases. CDR3 DNA: TGTGCCAGCAGTTTAGTGCCAGCAACCTACAATGAGCAGTTCTTC. Protein: CASSLVPATYNEQFF.

This clonotype was counted only a few times. The genes are TRBV11-2 and TRBJ2-7, with D uncertain. Trimming removed 1 base from V and 3 bases from J, with 19 bases in between. This CDR3 has 17 residues. Germline assignment: CDR1 SGHAT and CDR2 FQNNGV. CDR3 amino acids: CASSLGRGRTTRYEQYF. The CDR3 region has the DNA TGTGCCAGCAGCTTAGGCCGAGGCCGGACCACCCGCTACGAGCAGTACTTC.

V usage is TRBV10-3 and J usage is TRBJ2-1; TRBD2 aligns across 12 bases. This CDR3 contains 16 residues. V dropped 2 bases and J dropped 8; count of bases not matched to a gene: 7. Germline CDR1 reads ENHRY; CDR2 reads SYGVKD. Here the CDR3 DNA reads TGTGCCATCAGTGAGGCTAGCGGGGGGGCCTGGGATGAGCAGTTCTTC. Its translation is CAISEASGGAWDEQFF.

J is TRBJ2-5 and V is TRBV6-5; 9 bases align to TRBD1. The CDR3 is made up of 17 amino acids. J was trimmed by 2 bases and V by 0 bases; bases with no gene match: 7. Germline V CDR1 and CDR2: MNHEY, SVGAGI. CDR3 region: CASSYSGGTGIQETQYF. The CDR3 coding sequence is TGTGCCAGCAGTTACTCGGGCGGGACAGGGATTCAAGAGACCCAGTACTTC.

This clonotype has just a few counts. Just one base apart from a much larger clone, this may be a read error. This chain connects TRBV6-5 to TRBJ1-2, with a weak D call TRBD1 (5 bases). The CDR3 extends over 15 amino acids. In germline, CDR1 is MNHEY, CDR2 SVGAGI. V lost 0 bases, J lost 3 bases, and 11 bases lay in between. The CDR3 here is CASSYSDIAHYGYTF. DNA for the CDR3: TGTGCCAGCAGTTACTCGGACATAGCGCACTATGGCTACACCTTC.

The genes are TRBV6-2 or TRBV6-3 and TRBJ2-2; 9 bases agree with TRBD2. CDR3 length equals 16 residues. J lost 6 bases, V lost 1 base, and 6 bases had no gene match. Germline V gives CDR1 MNHEY, CDR2 SVGEGT. CDR3 residues: CASSYFPAGGPGELFF. CDR3 sequence (DNA): TGTGCCAGCAGTTACTTTCCAGCGGGGGGACCCGGGGAGCTGTTTTTT.

This clonotype came up a few times. The chain is built from TRBV29-1 and TRBJ1-1; 9 nucleotides line up with TRBD1. The J segment lost 2 bases and the V segment lost 6 bases, leaving 7 bases of the junction unmatched. The CDR3 loop spans 14 amino acids. Germline CDR1 SQVTM, CDR2 ANQGSEA. The CDR3 here is CSVTRDRENTEAFF. CDR3 sequence (DNA): TGCAGCGTGACCAGGGACAGGGAAAACACTGAAGCTTTCTTT.

This clonotype was seen only a few times. The chain combines TRBV2 with TRBJ2-1; D gene ambiguous. This CDR3 has 17 amino acids. CDR1 SNHLY and CDR2 FYNNEI come from the germline V gene. V dropped 3 bases and J dropped 0 bases, with 15 bases sitting between them. The CDR3 region is CASSDDSGSSSYNEQFF. The DNA of the CDR3 is TGTGCCAGCAGTGACGATTCAGGTTCTAGCTCCTACAATGAGCAGTTCTTC.

This clonotype was counted only a few times. The chain recombines TRBV6-6 with TRBJ1-1; D remains unclear. With 2 bases removed from V and 0 bases from J, the gap between germline ends came to 10 bases. There are 15 residues in the CDR3. CDR1 and CDR2 (germline): MNHNY, SVGAGI (reference sequence). CDR3 nucleotides: TGTGCCAGCAGTTACGAAGGTCTGATGAACACTGAAGCTTTCTTT. Translating it yields CASSYEGLMNTEAFF.